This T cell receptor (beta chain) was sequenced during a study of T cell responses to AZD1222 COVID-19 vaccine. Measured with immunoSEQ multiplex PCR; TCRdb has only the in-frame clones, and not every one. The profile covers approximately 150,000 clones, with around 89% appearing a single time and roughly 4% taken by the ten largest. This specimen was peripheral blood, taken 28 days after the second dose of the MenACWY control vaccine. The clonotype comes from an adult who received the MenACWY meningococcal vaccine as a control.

The CDR3 here is CATSGDTIFSSLHF. DNA for the CDR3: TGTGCCACCAGTGGCGACACCATTTTTTCTTCTCTGCATTTT. The rearrangement joins TRBV24-1 to TRBJ1-5; D gene uncertain. The CDR3 has 14 residues. The germline gives CDR1 KGHDR, CDR2 SFDVKD. V lost 5 bases, J lost 15 bases, and 22 bases lay in between.